The 21 T cell receptor beta chains listed next were all sequenced from one sample in a study of Graves' ophthalmopathy and Graves' hyperthyroidism. RNA transcripts were the source from which TCR beta CDR3 regions were amplified. A first-round RT-PCR used HTBI primers, followed by a second-round multiplex PCR. One entry per CDR3 protein, called by TCRdb with MiXCR from the multiplex PCR reads. The data hold fewer than 350,000 distinct CDR3 sequences, with 15% to 20% observed a single time. What was sequenced was peripheral blood. The receptors shown here come from an adult man with Graves' ophthalmopathy.

This clonotype was picked up many times. The chain couples TRBV11-2 to TRBJ2-2; possibly TRBD1 or TRBD2 for D (5 bases each). This CDR3 contains 15 residues. Trimming took off 5 bases at V and 1 base at J, with 11 bases between the two ends. Per germline, CDR1 SGHAT and CDR2 FQNNGV. CDR3 in DNA: TGTGCCAGCAGCCCGGGGACGGTGAACACCGGGGAGCTGTTTTTT. It yields the protein CASSPGTVNTGELFF.

This clonotype has ten or more counts. The gene calls are TRBV7-9 and TRBJ1-6; a possible D gene is TRBD1 (6 bases). CDR3 size: 15 residues. Deletions cut 5 bases from V and 6 bases from J, with 14 bases between. Per germline, CDR1 SEHNR and CDR2 FQNEAQ (reference sequence). The CDR3 loop reads CASSPPPQGNSPLHF. The CDR3 DNA reads TGTGCCAGCAGCCCTCCCCCACAGGGTAATTCACCCCTCCACTTT. Combining the CDR3 with reference TRBV7-9 and TRBJ1-6 gives the whole variable domain DTGVSQNPRHKITKRGQNVTFRCDPISEHNRLYWYRQTLGQGPEFLTYFQNEAQLEKSRLLSDRFSAERPKGSFSTLEIQRTEQGDSAMYLCASSPPPQGNSPLHFGNGTRLTVT.

There are many counts of this clonotype. The chain has TRBV20-1 and TRBJ1-5, with TRBD1 as a possible D gene (5 bases). Germline CDR1 reads DFQATT; CDR2 reads SNEGSKA (reference sequence). Trimming pared 0 bases from V and 3 bases from J, leaving 9 bases between. The CDR3 is made up of 14 amino acids. The CDR3 DNA follows: TGCAGTGCTAGAGAAGGGACGGTCAATCAGCCCCAGCATTTT. It specifies CSAREGTVNQPQHF.

This clonotype has more than one count but fewer than ten. The chain links TRBV12-3 or TRBV12-4 to TRBJ2-7; 10 bases are a match to TRBD1. The CDR3 is 18 amino acids. J was trimmed by 6 bases and V by 1 base; bases with no gene match: 15. The CDR3 is CASSLGQGAGKGVGEQYF. The CDR3 DNA reads as TGTGCCAGCAGTTTAGGACAGGGGGCCGGTAAGGGGGTTGGCGAGCAGTACTTC.

CDR3 amino acids: CASSQERLERGAKNIQYF. Written as DNA, the CDR3 is TGCGCCAGCAGCCAAGAACGGCTCGAAAGGGGAGCCAAAAACATTCAGTACTTC. V usage is TRBV4-1 and J usage is TRBJ2-4, with D perhaps TRBD1 (5 bases). CDR3 length equals 18 residues. Trimming cost V 0 bases and J 0 bases, with 15 bases left between them. Germline CDR1 and CDR2: MGHRA and YSYEKL.

This clonotype was recorded at least ten times. The chain couples TRBV19 to TRBJ1-2; TRBD1 matches 9 bases. Losses at the gene ends were 3 bases for V and 4 bases for J; bases not matched to a gene: 6. Germline V CDR1 and CDR2: LNHDA, SQIVND (reference sequence). The CDR3 contains 15 residues. CDR3 nucleotide sequence: TGTGCCAGTAGTATCCCGGGACAGGGCGGCTATGGCTACACCTTC. Translating it yields CASSIPGQGGYGYTF. Full variable domain (missing parts from reference TRBV19 and TRBJ1-2): DGGITQSPKYLFRKEGQNVTLSCEQNLNHDAMYWYRQDPGQGLRLIYYSQIVNDFQKGDIAEGYSVSREKKESFPLTVTSAQKNPTAFYLCASSIPGQGGYGYTFGSGTRLTVV.

This clonotype was observed a single time. V usage is TRBV10-3 and J usage is TRBJ1-1; TRBD1 agrees at 7 bases. Trimming cost V 7 bases and J 0 bases; bases outside gene matches: 11. Germline V gene lookup returns CDR1 ENHRY and CDR2 SYGVKD. The length of the CDR3 is 16 residues. The CDR3 reads CAITLLWGQLNTEAFF. The CDR3 coding sequence is TGTGCCATCACACTACTTTGGGGACAGTTGAACACTGAAGCTTTCTTT.

This clonotype occurred a few times. One end of the junction fails to match germline, which may point to a read error. The chain uses TRBV10-1 and TRBJ2-7; perhaps TRBD2 as D (6 bases). The germline gives CDR1 WNHNN, CDR2 SYGVQD (reference sequence). This CDR3 is 16 amino acids long. Written as DNA, the CDR3 is TGCGCCAGCAGCCCCTTAGCGGCTAGGAGCTCCTACGAGCAGTGCTTC. Translating gives CASSPLAARSSYEQCF.

This clonotype has ten or more counts. This chain links TRBV30 with TRBJ1-6; 9 nucleotides align to TRBD1. The CDR3 is 16 amino acids. J lost 13 bases, V lost 7 bases, and 20 bases had no gene match. Germline CDR1 and CDR2: GTSNPN and SVGIG (reference sequence). CDR3 region: CASLRGSTGGASPLHF. The CDR3, as DNA: TGTGCCTCTCTCCGTGGGTCCACAGGGGGCGCCTCCCCCCTCCACTTT.

This clonotype appeared once. V and J are TRBV4-2 and TRBJ2-7; a weak D match, TRBD1 (6 bases). This CDR3 is built from 17 residues. Germline-derived CDR1 and CDR2 are LGHNA and YNFKEQ. The V gene lost 3 bases and the J gene lost 0 bases, with 18 bases spanning the gap. The CDR3 bases are TGTGCCAGCAGCCATGGCCCGGGACATGTAAACTCCTACGAGCAGTACTTC. It translates to CASSHGPGHVNSYEQYF.

This chain links TRBV7-8 with TRBJ2-5; no firm D call. This CDR3 region has 16 residues. Trimming took off 2 bases at V and 0 bases at J, with 13 bases between the two ends. Per germline, CDR1 SGHVS and CDR2 FQNEAQ. CDR3 sequence: CASSLHGLLYQETQYF. The CDR3, as DNA: TGTGCCAGCAGCTTACACGGCTTATTGTACCAAGAGACCCAGTACTTC.

This clonotype has a count of ten or more. The chain combines TRBV2 with TRBJ1-3; 10 bases are shared with TRBD1. From germline, CDR1 is SNHLY and CDR2 FYNNEI. The length of the CDR3 is 16 residues. Trimming removed 5 bases from V and 5 bases from J; junction bases left unmatched: 9. The CDR3 nucleotides read TGTGCCAGCAGTCTCGGAAGACAGGGGGCTAGAAACACCATATATTTT. Its translation: CASSLGRQGARNTIYF.

The sample holds many counts of this clonotype. The chain is built from TRBV7-9 and TRBJ2-5; 8 bases are a match to TRBD2. Trimming took 5 bases from V and 5 from J; bases not matched to a gene: 7. This CDR3 contains 14 residues. Germline V lookup: CDR1 SEHNR, CDR2 FQNEAQ (reference sequence). The CDR3 loop reads CASSPGGAQETQYF. The CDR3 coding sequence is TGTGCCAGCAGCCCGGGAGGGGCGCAGGAGACCCAGTACTTC. Full variable domain (missing parts from reference TRBV7-9 and TRBJ2-5): DTGVSQNPRHKITKRGQNVTFRCDPISEHNRLYWYRQTLGQGPEFLTYFQNEAQLEKSRLLSDRFSAERPKGSFSTLEIQRTEQGDSAMYLCASSPGGAQETQYFGPGTRLLVL.

This rearrangement joins TRBV20-1 to TRBJ2-5, with 15 positions matching TRBD2. The length of the CDR3 is 18 residues. V dropped 5 bases and J dropped 3; count of bases not matched to a gene: 13. The germline CDR1 and CDR2 sequences are DFQATT and SNEGSKA (reference sequence). CDR3 coding DNA: TGCAGTGCTTACCCCGGGACTAGCGGGAGGAGGGTGAAAGAGACCCAGTACTTC. It translates to CSAYPGTSGRRVKETQYF.

The V and J genes are TRBV7-2 and TRBJ2-5, with D possibly matching TRBD2 (6 bases). Germline V gives CDR1 SGHTA, CDR2 FQGNSA. V lost 6 bases to trimming and J lost 4 bases, with 15 bases between them. The CDR3 is made up of 14 amino acids. CDR3 nucleotide sequence: TGTGCCAGCAGGCAGCGGGTCCGGGCAGAGACCCAGTACTTC. Translated: CASRQRVRAETQYF.

In this sample, this clonotype turned up many times. This chain connects TRBV6-1 to TRBJ1-2, with D possibly being TRBD1 (5 bases). The CDR3 has 12 residues. CDR1 and CDR2 (germline): MNHNS, SASEGT. V lost 5 bases, J lost 7 bases, and 11 bases lay in between. The CDR3 reads CASSTGVVGYTF. For the CDR3, the DNA is TGTGCCAGCAGTACAGGAGTGGTTGGCTACACCTTC.

With respect to this clonotype: A much larger clone differs from this one at a single base, so this may be a read error. The chain recombines TRBV7-8 with TRBJ2-7; D is uncertain. Per germline, CDR1 SGHVS and CDR2 FQNEAQ. CDR3 length: 13 residues. The CDR3 loop reads CVSSLGPAYEQYF. The CDR3 DNA sequence: TGTGTCAGCAGCTTAGGACCAGCCTACGAGCAGTACTTC.

This clonotype was recorded many times. A read error may produce the germline difference seen at one junction end. The chain recombines TRBV11-2 with TRBJ2-7, with 11 bases aligning to TRBD2. CDR1 SGHAT and CDR2 FQNNGV come from the germline V gene. This CDR3 comprises 16 residues. CDR3: CASSLSYSGGAYEQYF. The CDR3 bases are TGTGCCAGCAGCTTAAGCTATAGCGGGGGGGCTTACGAACAGTACTTC.

The V call is TRBV28, the J call TRBJ2-7; D is perhaps TRBD2 (6 bases). The V end lost 5 bases, the J end lost 3 bases, and 17 bases lay between the germline ends. CDR1 is MDHEN, CDR2 SYDVKM, per germline. The CDR3 is 15 residues long. The chain's CDR3 is CASSPLAEVNYEQYF. The CDR3 nucleotides are TGTGCCAGCAGTCCGTTAGCGGAAGTCAACTACGAGCAGTACTTC.

This clonotype was counted at least ten times. V and J are TRBV30 and TRBJ1-3; TRBD1 aligns across 8 bases. Germline lookup yields CDR1 GTSNPN and CDR2 SVGIG (reference sequence). This CDR3 spans 14 amino acids. V shed 2 bases and J 4 bases; nucleotides not matched to a gene: 4. DNA of the CDR3: TGTGCCTGGAGTCAGGGGGCGTCGGGAAACACCATATATTTT. Amino acids: CAWSQGASGNTIYF.

Many counts were recorded for this clonotype. The gene calls are TRBV19 and TRBJ2-7; 9 nucleotides align to TRBD1. The V segment lost 4 bases and the J segment 2 bases; nucleotides outside the gene matches: 3. This CDR3 has 14 residues. Germline V gene sequence: CDR1 LNHDA, CDR2 SQIVND (reference sequence). The CDR3 DNA is TGTGCCAGTAGTAAGGGACAGGGCACCTACGAGCAGTACTTC. This translates into CASSKGQGTYEQYF.